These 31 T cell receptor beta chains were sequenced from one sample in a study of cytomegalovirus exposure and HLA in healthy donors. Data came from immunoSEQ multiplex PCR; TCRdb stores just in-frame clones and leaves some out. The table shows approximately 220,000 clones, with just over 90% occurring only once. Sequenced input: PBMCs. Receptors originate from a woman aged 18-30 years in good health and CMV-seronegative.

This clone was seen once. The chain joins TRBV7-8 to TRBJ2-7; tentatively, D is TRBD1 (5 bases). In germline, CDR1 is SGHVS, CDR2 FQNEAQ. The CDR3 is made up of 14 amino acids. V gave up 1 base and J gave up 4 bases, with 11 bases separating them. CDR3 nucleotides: TGTGCCAGCAGCTTAGTGGCAGGGTCGTACGAGCAGTACTTC. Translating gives CASSLVAGSYEQYF.

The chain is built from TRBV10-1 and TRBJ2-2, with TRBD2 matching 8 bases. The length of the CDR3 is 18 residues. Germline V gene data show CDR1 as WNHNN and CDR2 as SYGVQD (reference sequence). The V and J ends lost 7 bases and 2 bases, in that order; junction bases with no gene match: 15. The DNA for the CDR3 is TGCGCCAGCACTCCAAGCGGGGCGGGAGGCCCTAACACCGGGGAGCTGTTTTTT. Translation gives CASTPSGAGGPNTGELFF.

The CDR3 sequence is CASSSGQTEAFF. CDR3 sequence (DNA): TGTGCCAGCAGCAGCGGACAGACTGAAGCTTTCTTT. V gene TRBV9 combines with J gene TRBJ1-1; D is perhaps TRBD1 (6 bases). CDR3 length: 12 amino acids. Trimming cost V 4 bases and J 5 bases, with 9 bases left between them. Germline V gives CDR1 SGDLS, CDR2 YYNGEE.

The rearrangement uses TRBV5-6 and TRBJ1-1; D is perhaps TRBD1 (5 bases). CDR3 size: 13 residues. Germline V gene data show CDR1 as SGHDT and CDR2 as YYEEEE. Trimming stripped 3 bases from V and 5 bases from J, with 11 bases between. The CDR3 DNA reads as TGTGCCAGCAGCTGGAGGGGCGGGACTGAAGCTTTCTTT. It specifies CASSWRGGTEAFF.

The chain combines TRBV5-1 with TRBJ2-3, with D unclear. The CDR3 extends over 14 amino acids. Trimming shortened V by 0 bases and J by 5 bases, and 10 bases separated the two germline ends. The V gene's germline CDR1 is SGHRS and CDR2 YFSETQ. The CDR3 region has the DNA TGCGCCAGCAGCTTGGCTAGTTTAATAGATACGCAGTATTTT. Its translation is CASSLASLIDTQYF.

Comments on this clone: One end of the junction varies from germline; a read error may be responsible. The CDR3 DNA reads TGTGCCAGCAGCGTAGCTGGCTCCTTCAATGAGCAGTTCTTC. Its translation is CASSVAGSFNEQFF. The chain combines TRBV9 with TRBJ2-1; D not resolved. This CDR3 has 14 amino acids. CDR1 is SGDLS, CDR2 YYNGEE, per germline.

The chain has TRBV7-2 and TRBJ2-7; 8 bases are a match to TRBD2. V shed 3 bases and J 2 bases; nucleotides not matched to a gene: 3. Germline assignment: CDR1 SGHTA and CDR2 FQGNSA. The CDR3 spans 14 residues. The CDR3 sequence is CASSFSGEPYEQYF. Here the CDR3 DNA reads TGTGCCAGCAGCTTTAGCGGGGAACCCTACGAGCAGTACTTC. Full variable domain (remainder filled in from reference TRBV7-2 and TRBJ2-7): GAGVSQSPSNKVTEKGKDVELRCDPISGHTALYWYRQSLGQGLEFLIYFQGNSAPDKSGLPSDRFSAERTGGSVSTLTIQRTQQEDSAVYLCASSFSGEPYEQYFGPGTRLTVT.

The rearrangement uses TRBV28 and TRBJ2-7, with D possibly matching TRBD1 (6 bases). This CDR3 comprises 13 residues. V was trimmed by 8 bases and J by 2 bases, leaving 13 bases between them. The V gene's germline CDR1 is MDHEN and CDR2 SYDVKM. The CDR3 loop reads CASVAWDTYEQYF. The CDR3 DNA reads TGTGCCAGCGTAGCTTGGGACACCTACGAGCAGTACTTC.

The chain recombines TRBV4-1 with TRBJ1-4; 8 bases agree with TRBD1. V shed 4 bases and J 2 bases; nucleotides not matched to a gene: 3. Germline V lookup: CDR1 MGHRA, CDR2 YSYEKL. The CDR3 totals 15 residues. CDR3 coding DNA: TGCGCCAGCAGCCCCCAGGGGGCGACTAATGAAAAACTGTTTTTT. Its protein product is CASSPQGATNEKLFF.

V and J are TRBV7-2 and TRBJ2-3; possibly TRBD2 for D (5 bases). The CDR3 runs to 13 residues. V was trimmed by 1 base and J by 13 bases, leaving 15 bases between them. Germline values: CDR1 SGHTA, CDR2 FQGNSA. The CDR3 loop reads CASSLEWRGSEYF. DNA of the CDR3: TGTGCCAGCAGCTTAGAATGGCGCGGGTCGGAGTATTTT.

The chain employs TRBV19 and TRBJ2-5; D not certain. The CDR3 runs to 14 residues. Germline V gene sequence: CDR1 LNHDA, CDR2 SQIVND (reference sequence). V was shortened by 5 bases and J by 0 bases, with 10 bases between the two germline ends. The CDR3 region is CASSPRQNQETQYF. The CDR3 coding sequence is TGTGCCAGTAGTCCCCGACAAAACCAAGAGACCCAGTACTTC. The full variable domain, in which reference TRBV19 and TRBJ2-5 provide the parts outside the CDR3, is DGGITQSPKYLFRKEGQNVTLSCEQNLNHDAMYWYRQDPGQGLRLIYYSQIVNDFQKGDIAEGYSVSREKKESFPLTVTSAQKNPTAFYLCASSPRQNQETQYFGPGTRLLVL.

CDR3 loop: CASSVGGWDEKLFF. The DNA of the CDR3 is TGTGCCAGCAGCGTAGGAGGGTGGGATGAAAAACTGTTTTTT. V usage is TRBV9 and J usage is TRBJ1-4; no firm D call. Deletions cut 0 bases from V and 6 bases from J, with 9 bases between. Germline CDR1 and CDR2: SGDLS and YYNGEE. CDR3 length equals 14 residues.

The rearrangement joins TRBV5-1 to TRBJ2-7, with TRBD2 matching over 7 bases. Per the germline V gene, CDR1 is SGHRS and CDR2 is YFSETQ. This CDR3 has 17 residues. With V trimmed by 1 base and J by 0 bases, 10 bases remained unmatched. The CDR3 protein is CASSLMGRGISSYEQYF. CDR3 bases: TGCGCCAGCAGCTTGATGGGGAGGGGAATTAGCTCCTACGAGCAGTACTTC.

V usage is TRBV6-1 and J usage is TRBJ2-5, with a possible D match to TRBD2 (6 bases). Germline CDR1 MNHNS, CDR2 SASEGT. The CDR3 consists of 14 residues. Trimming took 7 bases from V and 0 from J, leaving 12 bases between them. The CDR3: CASNSGSHQETQYF. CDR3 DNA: TGTGCCAGCAATTCCGGGAGCCACCAAGAGACCCAGTACTTC.

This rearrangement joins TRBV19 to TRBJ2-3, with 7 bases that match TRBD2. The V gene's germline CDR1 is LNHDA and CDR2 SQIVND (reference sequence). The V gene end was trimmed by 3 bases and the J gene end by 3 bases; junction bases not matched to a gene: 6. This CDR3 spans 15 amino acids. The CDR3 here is CASSILTGGTDTQYF. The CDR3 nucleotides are TGTGCCAGTAGTATTTTGACGGGAGGTACAGATACGCAGTATTTT.

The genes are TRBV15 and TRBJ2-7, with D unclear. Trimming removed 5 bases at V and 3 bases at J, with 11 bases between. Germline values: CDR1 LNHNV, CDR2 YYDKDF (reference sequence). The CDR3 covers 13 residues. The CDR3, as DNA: TGTGCCACCAGCGATAGGAGTGACTACGAGCAGTACTTC. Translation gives CATSDRSDYEQYF.

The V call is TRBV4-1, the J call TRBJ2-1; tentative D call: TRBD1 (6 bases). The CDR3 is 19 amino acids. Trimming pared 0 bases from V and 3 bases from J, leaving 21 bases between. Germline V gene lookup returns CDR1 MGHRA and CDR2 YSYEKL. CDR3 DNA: TGCGCCAGCAGCCAAGATAAAGGGGGATCGATGAGGTACTACAATGAGCAGTTCTTC. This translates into CASSQDKGGSMRYYNEQFF.

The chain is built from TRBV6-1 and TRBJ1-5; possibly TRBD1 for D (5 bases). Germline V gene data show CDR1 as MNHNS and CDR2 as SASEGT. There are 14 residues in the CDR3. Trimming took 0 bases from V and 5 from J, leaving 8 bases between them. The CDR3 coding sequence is TGTGCCAGCAGTGAAGCAGGGGAGGATCAGCCCCAGCATTTT. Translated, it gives CASSEAGEDQPQHF.

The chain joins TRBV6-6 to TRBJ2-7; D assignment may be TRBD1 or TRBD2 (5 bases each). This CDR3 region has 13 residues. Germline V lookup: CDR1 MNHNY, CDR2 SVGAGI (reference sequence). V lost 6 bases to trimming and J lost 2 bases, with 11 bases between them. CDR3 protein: CASSYGAPYEQYF. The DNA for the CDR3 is TGTGCCAGCAGCTACGGGGCACCCTACGAGCAGTACTTC.

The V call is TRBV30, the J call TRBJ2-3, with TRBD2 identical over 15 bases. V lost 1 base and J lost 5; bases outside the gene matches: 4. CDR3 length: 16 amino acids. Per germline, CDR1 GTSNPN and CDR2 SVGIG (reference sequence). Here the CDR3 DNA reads TGTGCCTGGAGTGCTGGACTAGCGGGAGGGGGAGATACGCAGTATTTT. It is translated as CAWSAGLAGGGDTQYF.

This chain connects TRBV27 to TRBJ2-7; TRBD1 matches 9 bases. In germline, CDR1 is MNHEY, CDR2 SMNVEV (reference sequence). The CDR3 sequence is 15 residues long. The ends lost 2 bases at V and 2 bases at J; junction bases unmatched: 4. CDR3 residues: CASSLVGTGTYEQYF. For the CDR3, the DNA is TGTGCCAGCAGTTTAGTTGGGACAGGGACCTACGAGCAGTACTTC.

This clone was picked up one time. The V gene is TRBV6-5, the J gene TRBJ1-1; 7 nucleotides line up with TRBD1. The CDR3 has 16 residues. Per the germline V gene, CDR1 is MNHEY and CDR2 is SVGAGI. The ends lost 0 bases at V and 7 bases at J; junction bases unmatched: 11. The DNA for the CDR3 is TGTGCCAGCAGTTACTCGAGGAACCCGACAGGGATTGAAGCTTTCTTT. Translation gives CASSYSRNPTGIEAFF.

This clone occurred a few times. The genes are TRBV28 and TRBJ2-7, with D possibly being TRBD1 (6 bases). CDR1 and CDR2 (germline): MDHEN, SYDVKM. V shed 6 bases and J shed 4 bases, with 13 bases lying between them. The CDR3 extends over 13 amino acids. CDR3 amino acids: CASSLGGQYEQYF. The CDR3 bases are TGTGCCAGCAGCCTAGGAGGACAGTACGAGCAGTACTTC.

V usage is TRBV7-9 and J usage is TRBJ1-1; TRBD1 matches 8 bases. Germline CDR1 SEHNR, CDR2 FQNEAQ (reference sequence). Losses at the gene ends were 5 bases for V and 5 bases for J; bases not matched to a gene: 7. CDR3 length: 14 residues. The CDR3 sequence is CASSPGQGETEAFF. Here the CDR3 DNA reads TGTGCCAGCAGCCCCGGACAGGGAGAGACTGAAGCTTTCTTT.

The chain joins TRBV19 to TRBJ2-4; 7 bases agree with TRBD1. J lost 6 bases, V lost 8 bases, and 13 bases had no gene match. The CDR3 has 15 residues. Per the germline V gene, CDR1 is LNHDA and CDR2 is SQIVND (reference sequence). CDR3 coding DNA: TGTGCCAGTCGGCAAGAGGGGGCGTGGACAAACATTCAGTACTTC. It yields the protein CASRQEGAWTNIQYF.

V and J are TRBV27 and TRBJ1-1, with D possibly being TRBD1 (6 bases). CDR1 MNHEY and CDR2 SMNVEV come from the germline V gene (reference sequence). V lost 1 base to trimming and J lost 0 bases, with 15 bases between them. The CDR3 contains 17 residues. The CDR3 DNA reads TGTGCCAGCAGTTTATGGGGACACAGACTCCTGAACACTGAAGCTTTCTTT. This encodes CASSLWGHRLLNTEAFF.

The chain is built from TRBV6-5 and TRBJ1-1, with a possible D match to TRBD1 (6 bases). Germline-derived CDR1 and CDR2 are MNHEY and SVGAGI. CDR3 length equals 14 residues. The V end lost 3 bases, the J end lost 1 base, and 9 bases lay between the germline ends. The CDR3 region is CASSYQGWNTEAFF. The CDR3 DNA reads TGTGCCAGCAGTTATCAGGGGTGGAACACTGAAGCTTTCTTT.

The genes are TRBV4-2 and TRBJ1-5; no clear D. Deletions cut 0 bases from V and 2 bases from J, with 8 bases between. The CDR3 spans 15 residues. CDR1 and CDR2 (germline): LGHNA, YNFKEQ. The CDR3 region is CASSQEYGGNQPQHF. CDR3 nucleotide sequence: TGTGCCAGCAGCCAAGAGTACGGAGGCAATCAGCCCCAGCATTTT.

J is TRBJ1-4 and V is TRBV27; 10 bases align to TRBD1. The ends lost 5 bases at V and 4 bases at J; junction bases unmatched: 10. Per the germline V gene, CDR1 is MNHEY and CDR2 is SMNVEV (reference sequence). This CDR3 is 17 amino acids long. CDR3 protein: CASSGRQGAFDNEKLFF. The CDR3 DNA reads TGTGCCAGCAGTGGCAGACAGGGGGCTTTTGATAATGAAAAACTGTTTTTT.

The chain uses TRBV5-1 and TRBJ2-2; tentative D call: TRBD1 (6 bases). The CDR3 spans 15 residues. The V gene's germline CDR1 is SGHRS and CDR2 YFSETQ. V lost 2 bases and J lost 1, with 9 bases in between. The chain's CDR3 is CASSFLQGNTGELFF. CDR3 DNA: TGCGCCAGCAGCTTTCTACAGGGGAACACCGGGGAGCTGTTTTTT.

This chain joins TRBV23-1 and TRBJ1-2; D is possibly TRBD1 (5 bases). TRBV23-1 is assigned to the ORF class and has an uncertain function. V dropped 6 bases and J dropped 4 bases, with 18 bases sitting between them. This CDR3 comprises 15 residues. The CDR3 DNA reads TGCGCCAGCAGCCTTGCCCGAGACAGCGTCTATGGCTACACCTTC. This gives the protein CASSLARDSVYGYTF.